This TCR beta chain was captured by sequencing in a study of T cells in Graves' hyperthyroidism and ophthalmopathy. Regions amplified from RNA transcripts were the TCR beta CDR3 regions. TCR CDR3 regions were first amplified by RT-PCR with HTBI primers. TCRdb re-derived calls from the multiplex PCR reads in MiXCR, one entry per CDR3 protein. The sample lists 640,000 or so distinct CDR3 sequences; approximately 15% were seen once. Exclusion criteria comprised uncontrolled infection, other autoimmune disease, pregnancy or lactation. This clonotype was found many times. One end of the junction is discordant with germline, which a read error may explain. The germline CDR1 and CDR2 sequences are GTSNPN and SVGIG (reference sequence). This CDR3 spans 15 amino acids.

Sequencing was done on a sample of blood. The clonotype comes from a woman younger than 35 with Graves' ophthalmopathy. The chain has TRBV30 and TRBJ2-5, with TRBD2 matching 7 bases. CDR3 in DNA: TGTGCCTGGGGAGTGGGGGGGTCAATTCAAGAGGCCCAGTACTTC. Its translation is CAWGVGGSIQEAQYF. Full variable domain (remainder filled in from reference TRBV30 and TRBJ2-5): SQTIHQWPATLVQPVGSPLSLECTVEGTSNPNLYWYRQAAGRGLQLLFYSVGIGQISSEVPQNLSASRPQDRQFILSSKKLLLSDSGFYLCAWGVGGSIQEAQYFGPGTRLLVL.